What follows is one T cell receptor (beta chain) and its context. The data are from a study of blood T cell repertoires in COVID-19. Study-wide background: The samples span acute and convalescent COVID-19 from the United States, Italy and Spain.

Original processing methods: Reference gene primer amplification in the assay estimated nucleated cell counts. TCRdb keeps only in-frame clones here, not all; method: immunoSEQ multiplex PCR. The DNA was the basis for D and trimming; V, J and clone size are from that table. Among 150,000 to 200,000 clones listed, roughly 80% were seen once. The TCR was taken from a man in his 60s with acute or convalescent COVID-19. Sample: peripheral blood.

For the CDR3, the DNA is TGTGCCAGCAGTCCCCGGGACAGGGGTTTGGCCGAGCAGTACTTC. As protein: CASSPRDRGLAEQYF. The V and J genes are TRBV6-5 and TRBJ2-7, with 10 positions matching TRBD1. The CDR3 is 15 amino acids. The junction had 10 bases not matched to a gene; V was cut back by 5 bases and J by 6 bases. Germline assignment: CDR1 MNHEY and CDR2 SVGAGI.